A single sample is the source of the 22 T cell receptor beta chains below, sequenced in a study of post-analysis software for immune sequencing data. Broader study findings: TRBV5-6, TRBV5-1 and TRBV20-1 were among four or five TRBV segments more frequent in patients than controls.

Unique molecular identifiers had been added to the TCR beta cDNA libraries. TCRdb re-derived calls from the PCR reads in MiXCR, one entry per CDR3 protein. The data show more than 500,000 distinct CDR3 sequences, about a third seen once. Their recognized antigens are unknown. The sample comprised blood. The receptors shown here come from a girl aged 2-17 years with multiple sclerosis.

V and J are TRBV20-1 and TRBJ1-2; no clear D. Germline CDR1 reads DFQATT; CDR2 reads SNEGSKA (reference sequence). CDR3 size: 14 residues. Trimming stripped 2 bases from V and 4 bases from J, with 14 bases between. The CDR3 sequence is CSARRQTGSYGYTF. The CDR3 DNA is TGCAGTGCTAGACGGCAGACTGGTTCCTATGGCTACACCTTC.

The V call is TRBV5-8, the J call TRBJ2-5, with 10 bases that match TRBD1. V shed 0 bases and J 5 bases; nucleotides not matched to a gene: 7. CDR1 and CDR2 from the germline V gene are SGHTS and YDEGEE. This CDR3 is built from 16 residues. For the CDR3, the DNA is TGTGCCAGCAGCTTGGCCGGGACAGGGGAGCACGAGACCCAGTACTTC. It encodes CASSLAGTGEHETQYF.

This clonotype has more than one count but fewer than ten. V gene TRBV5-1 combines with J gene TRBJ1-6; the match to TRBD1 covers 9 bases. The CDR3 has 15 amino acids. V lost 6 bases, J lost 7 bases, and 8 bases stayed unmatched. Per the germline V gene, CDR1 is SGHRS and CDR2 is YFSETQ. CDR3 region: CASKEGQGSNSPLHF. CDR3 DNA sequence: TGCGCCAGCAAGGAGGGACAGGGCAGCAATTCACCCCTCCACTTT.

This clonotype occurred a few times. This sequence joins TRBV7-2 and TRBJ1-4, with D perhaps matching TRBD1 (5 bases). CDR1 is SGHTA and CDR2 is FQGNSA in the germline V gene. V dropped 5 bases and J dropped 5 bases, with 12 bases sitting between them. The CDR3 has 14 residues. This CDR3 reads CASSAGLLNEKLFF. DNA of the CDR3: TGTGCCAGCAGCGCAGGGTTGCTCAATGAAAAACTGTTTTTT.

In its sample, this clonotype was seen a few times. CDR3 protein: CASRPQGTGELFF. The CDR3 nucleotides read TGTGCCAGCAGGCCACAGGGGACCGGGGAGCTGTTTTTT. The chain uses TRBV6-5 and TRBJ2-2; TRBD1 aligns across 7 bases. Germline V gene data show CDR1 as MNHEY and CDR2 as SVGAGI. Trimming at V came to 6 bases and at J to 5 bases, leaving 3 bases not matched to a gene. This CDR3 contains 13 residues.

The chain links TRBV7-8 to TRBJ1-5, with a weak D call TRBD1 (6 bases). The CDR3 length is 15 residues. Per the germline V gene, CDR1 is SGHVS and CDR2 is FQNEAQ. V was pared by 7 bases and J by 5 bases, with 18 bases between. The CDR3 loop is CASNLGWGGHQPQHF. For the CDR3, the DNA is TGTGCCAGCAACCTAGGATGGGGGGGGCATCAGCCCCAGCATTTT.

The genes are TRBV6-2 or TRBV6-3 and TRBJ1-1; no firm D call. Trimming took 2 bases from V and 0 from J, leaving 7 bases between them. Per the germline V gene, CDR1 is MNHEY and CDR2 is SVGEGT. The CDR3 loop spans 14 amino acids. In DNA, the CDR3 is TGTGCCAGCAGTTACCCGGAAATGAACACTGAAGCTTTCTTT. This encodes CASSYPEMNTEAFF.

The chain is built from TRBV12-3 or TRBV12-4 and TRBJ2-1, with 11 positions matching TRBD2. Germline trimming cut 3 bases from V and 5 bases from J; bases unmatched to any gene: 9. This CDR3 has 17 amino acids. CDR3 protein: CASSFYSGGVSHNEQFF. The CDR3 DNA follows: TGTGCCAGCAGTTTCTATAGCGGGGGGGTCAGCCACAATGAGCAGTTCTTC.

This clonotype came up a few times. V and J are TRBV4-1 and TRBJ2-3, with 11 bases matching TRBD2. V was pared by 3 bases and J by 4 bases, with 9 bases of the junction left unmatched. The length of the CDR3 is 17 residues. Per germline, CDR1 MGHRA and CDR2 YSYEKL. In nucleotides, the CDR3 is TGCGCCAGCAGCCATTCTCCCGGGACTAGCGGTTCAGATACGCAGTATTTT. Encoded protein: CASSHSPGTSGSDTQYF.

This clonotype was counted a few times. V gene TRBV19 combines with J gene TRBJ2-7, with no clear D. With 5 bases removed from V and 2 bases from J, the gap between germline ends came to 16 bases. CDR1 is LNHDA and CDR2 is SQIVND in the germline V gene (reference sequence). This CDR3 spans 15 amino acids. CDR3 sequence (DNA): TGTGCCAGTAGTTCAACCAGCGAACACGCCTACGAGCAGTACTTC. It specifies CASSSTSEHAYEQYF.

This sequence joins TRBV5-1 and TRBJ2-3, with 8 bases lining up with TRBD2. The germline V gene encodes CDR1 SGHRS and CDR2 YFSETQ. The CDR3 has 16 amino acids. The V and J ends lost 0 bases and 2 bases, in that order; junction bases with no gene match: 5. The DNA for the CDR3 is TGCGCCAGCAGCTTGGCCGGCGGGGGGCCCACAGATACGCAGTATTTT. This translates into CASSLAGGGPTDTQYF.

The table lists this clonotype with many counts. This sequence joins TRBV29-1 and TRBJ2-5; possible D gene TRBD1, 5 bases. From germline, CDR1 is SQVTM and CDR2 ANQGSEA. The CDR3 runs 13 residues. V lost 4 bases and J 9 bases, leaving 18 bases between the germline ends. The CDR3 sequence: CSVVRTLAGSQYF. CDR3 nucleotide sequence: TGCAGCGTTGTTAGGACCCTGGCAGGGTCCCAGTACTTC.

The genes are TRBV3-1 and TRBJ2-1; TRBD2 agrees at 8 bases. From germline, CDR1 is LGHDT and CDR2 YNNKEL (reference sequence). V shed 5 bases and J 7 bases; nucleotides not matched to a gene: 7. CDR3 length equals 14 residues. The CDR3 region is CASSAIRLANEQFF. For the CDR3, the DNA is TGTGCCAGCAGCGCCATTAGACTAGCGAATGAGCAGTTCTTC.

This clonotype was detected only a few times. This sequence joins TRBV20-1 and TRBJ2-3; 9 bases fit TRBD1. CDR1 is DFQATT and CDR2 is SNEGSKA in the germline V gene (reference sequence). The CDR3 is 14 residues long. Germline trimming cut 3 bases from V and 14 bases from J; bases unmatched to any gene: 15. DNA for the CDR3: TGCAGTGCTAGGGTGCGACAGGGGGTAGATCTACGGTATTTT. Translated, it gives CSARVRQGVDLRYF.

The J gene is TRBJ1-1, the V gene TRBV6-1; D remains unclear. The CDR3 has 14 residues. Trimming removed 4 bases at V and 3 bases at J, with 12 bases between. Germline V CDR1 and CDR2: MNHNS, SASEGT. The CDR3 region is CASSAASGDTEAFF. In nucleotides, the CDR3 is TGTGCCAGCAGTGCCGCATCCGGGGACACTGAAGCTTTCTTT.

The CDR3 region has the DNA TGTGCCAGCAGCGAAGAGGTCTGGACTGAAGCTTTCTTT. As protein: CASSEEVWTEAFF. The chain combines TRBV6-5 with TRBJ1-1; D call uncertain. This CDR3 spans 13 amino acids. The germline V gene encodes CDR1 MNHEY and CDR2 SVGAGI. V gave up 6 bases and J gave up 5 bases, with 13 bases separating them.

The chain joins TRBV4-1 to TRBJ2-5, with unresolved D. Germline lookup yields CDR1 MGHRA and CDR2 YSYEKL. The germline V and J ends were trimmed by 0 bases and 2 bases, with 16 bases remaining between them. CDR3 length: 17 residues. For the CDR3, the DNA is TGCGCCAGCAGCCAAGATAAAGGGTTCGATCGGCAAGAGACCCAGTACTTC. Translating it yields CASSQDKGFDRQETQYF.

This chain joins TRBV5-1 and TRBJ2-5, with TRBD1 as a possible D gene (7 bases). The CDR3 totals 15 residues. Trimming removed 4 bases from V and 5 bases from J, with 18 bases in between. Germline V gives CDR1 SGHRS, CDR2 YFSETQ. In nucleotides, the CDR3 is TGCGCCAGCAGCCCGCGACAGGGTCGGGGGGAGACCCAGTACTTC. This gives the protein CASSPRQGRGETQYF. The complete variable domain, with remaining parts taken from reference TRBV5-1 and TRBJ2-5, reads KAGVTQTPRYLIKTRGQQVTLSCSPISGHRSVSWYQQTPGQGLQFLFEYFSETQRNKGNFPGRFSGRQFSNSRSEMNVSTLELGDSALYLCASSPRQGRGETQYFGPGTRLLVL.

The CDR3 region is CASSLSGTGSKNIQYF. The CDR3 DNA is TGTGCCAGCAGCCTTAGCGGAACGGGGTCCAAAAACATTCAGTACTTC. The chain joins TRBV11-1 to TRBJ2-7, with D maybe TRBD2 (6 bases). Matching the DNA end better, TRBJ2-4 makes the J call doubtful. The CDR3 length is 16 residues. Per the germline V gene, CDR1 is SGHAT and CDR2 is FQDESV (reference sequence).

The chain recombines TRBV29-1 with TRBJ1-2, with TRBD1 matching over 7 bases. The CDR3 sequence is 14 residues long. V shed 5 bases, J shed 6 bases, and the junction held 12 bases outside the gene matches. Germline CDR1 is SQVTM and CDR2 is ANQGSEA. CDR3 protein: CSVLRDSGWDGYTF. CDR3 coding DNA: TGCAGCGTTTTGAGGGACAGCGGCTGGGATGGCTACACCTTC.

The V and J genes are TRBV10-3 and TRBJ2-7, with D perhaps given as TRBD1 or TRBD2 (5 bases each). The CDR3 length is 12 residues. Germline V gene sequence: CDR1 ENHRY, CDR2 SYGVKD. Trimming stripped 4 bases from V and 2 bases from J, with 6 bases between. The CDR3 sequence: CAISGGPYEQYF. Here the CDR3 DNA reads TGTGCCATCAGTGGGGGACCCTACGAGCAGTACTTC.

The V and J genes are TRBV11-1 and TRBJ2-7, with D unclear. Germline-derived CDR1 and CDR2 are SGHAT and FQDESV (reference sequence). CDR3 length equals 14 residues. V shed 6 bases and J shed 10 bases, with 22 bases lying between them. CDR3 protein: CASSPASGLPVQYF. Here the CDR3 DNA reads TGTGCCAGCAGTCCTGCGTCCGGCCTCCCGGTCCAGTACTTC.